The clone carrying this TCR beta chain was detected ten times or more. The CDR3 contains 14 residues. Germline V lookup: CDR1 MDHEN, CDR2 SYDVKM. V lost 10 bases, J lost 10 bases, and 15 bases stayed unmatched. The data belong to a study of molecular identifiers for immune sequencing clone quantification. TCRdb re-called the PCR reads through MiXCR, storing one row per CDR3 protein. Altogether about 510,000 distinct CDR3 sequences are present, 20% to 25% being singletons, with the ten largest covering roughly 0.81%. This clonotype was obtained from a human donor in good health. Some libraries in this study had Jurkat cell RNA spiked in. The sample comprised naive CD8+ T cells from blood, with Jurkat cell RNA spiked in. Subset meaning: FACS-sorted CD8+CD4-CCR7+CD45RA+ naive T cells. The gene calls are TRBV28 and TRBJ2-1, with 8 bases identical to TRBD2. The CDR3 DNA reads as TGTGCCACCCAAGCGGGAGTTACTGTTGGGGAGCAGTTCTTC. Its translation is CATQAGVTVGEQFF.